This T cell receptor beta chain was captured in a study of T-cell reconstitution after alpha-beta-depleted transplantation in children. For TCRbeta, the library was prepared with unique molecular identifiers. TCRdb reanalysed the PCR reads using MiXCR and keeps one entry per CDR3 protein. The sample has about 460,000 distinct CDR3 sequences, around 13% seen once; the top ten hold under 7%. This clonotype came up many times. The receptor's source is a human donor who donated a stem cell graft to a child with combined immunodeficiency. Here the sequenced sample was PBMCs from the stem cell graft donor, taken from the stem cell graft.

CDR3 nucleotide sequence: TGCAGTGCTAGAGATTACGGGATCTACGAGCAGTACTTC. The encoded protein is CSARDYGIYEQYF. This chain links TRBV20-1 with TRBJ2-7; D is possibly TRBD2 (5 bases). V was shortened by 0 bases and J by 3 bases, with 9 bases between the two germline ends. Germline CDR1 reads DFQATT; CDR2 reads SNEGSKA (reference sequence). The CDR3 length is 13 residues.